These 16 T cell receptor beta chains originate from one sample sequenced in a study of CD8 T cells in Susac syndrome. Random hexamers were used to reverse transcribe the RNA input (roughly 0.5 to 1 ug). MiXCR, run by TCRdb on the immunoSEQ multiplex PCR reads, gives a single entry per CDR3 protein. Among roughly 190,000 distinct CDR3 sequences, under 95% were seen once, and the ten largest hold around 0.1%. Sequenced: CD4+ T cells from PBMCs. These receptor sequences come from a human donor in good health.

The chain joins TRBV29-1 to TRBJ1-4, with a tentative D call TRBD1 (6 bases). CDR1 SQVTM and CDR2 ANQGSEA come from the germline V gene. The ends were cut back, 4 bases at V and 4 bases at J, with 10 bases in the middle. CDR3 length: 13 amino acids. The CDR3 DNA sequence: TGCAGCGTTGGGACAGACTTTAATGAAAAACTGTTTTTT. Translation gives CSVGTDFNEKLFF. The full variable domain, rest sourced from reference TRBV29-1 and TRBJ1-4, is SAVISQKPSRDICQRGTSLTIQCQVDSQVTMMFWYRQQPGQSLTLIATANQGSEATYESGFVIDKFPISRPNLTFSTLTVSNMSPEDSSIYLCSVGTDFNEKLFFGSGTQLSVL.

V gene TRBV20-1 combines with J gene TRBJ2-2; 12 positions match TRBD1. This CDR3 is 15 amino acids long. V was pared by 6 bases and J by 6 bases, with 8 bases of the junction left unmatched. The germline V gene has CDR1 DFQATT and CDR2 SNEGSKA (reference sequence). The CDR3 loop is CSALGQGAIPGELFF. Here the CDR3 DNA reads TGCAGTGCGCTGGGACAGGGGGCGATTCCCGGGGAGCTGTTTTTT.

CDR3 nucleotides: TGTGCCAGCAGCTTAGGTCTGGGTAAAGAGACCCAGTACTTC. This encodes CASSLGLGKETQYF. The chain employs TRBV7-2 and TRBJ2-5; D is uncertain. CDR1 is SGHTA and CDR2 is FQGNSA in the germline V gene. V was shortened by 1 base and J by 3 bases, with 9 bases between the two germline ends. The length of the CDR3 is 14 residues.

V usage is TRBV3-1 and J usage is TRBJ2-7; D gene ambiguous. CDR3 length equals 13 residues. CDR1 and CDR2 from the germline V gene are LGHDT and YNNKEL (reference sequence). The V end was cut by 3 bases, the J end by 5 bases, with 11 bases between. The CDR3 is CASSHKGAHEQYV. In DNA, the CDR3 is TGTGCCAGCAGCCACAAGGGTGCCCACGAGCAGTACGTC.

J is TRBJ1-3 and V is TRBV6-5, with D perhaps matching TRBD1 (6 bases). Trimming took off 2 bases at V and 6 bases at J, with 20 bases between the two ends. The CDR3 is 17 amino acids. Germline lookup yields CDR1 MNHEY and CDR2 SVGAGI. The chain's CDR3 is CASSYQPPDRAENTIYF. CDR3 sequence (DNA): TGTGCCAGCAGTTACCAACCCCCGGACAGAGCTGAAAACACCATATATTTT.

This clonotype was seen just once. The chain couples TRBV6-1 to TRBJ2-2, with a tentative D call TRBD1 (5 bases). With 5 bases removed from V and 1 base from J, the gap between germline ends came to 14 bases. Germline values: CDR1 MNHNS, CDR2 SASEGT. This CDR3 has 16 amino acids. The CDR3 DNA sequence: TGTGCCAGCAGTCTGCAGAGGACAATGAACACCGGGGAGCTGTTTTTT. Translated, it gives CASSLQRTMNTGELFF.

The chain recombines TRBV27 with TRBJ1-2; D unresolved. This CDR3 is built from 13 residues. The V end was cut by 2 bases, the J end by 2 bases, with 6 bases between. In germline, CDR1 is MNHEY, CDR2 SMNVEV (reference sequence). This chain's CDR3 is CASSLKPNYGYTF. The CDR3 coding sequence is TGTGCCAGCAGTTTAAAACCCAACTATGGCTACACCTTC.

J is TRBJ2-3 and V is TRBV4-1, with 10 bases matching TRBD2. CDR1 MGHRA and CDR2 YSYEKL come from the germline V gene. The J segment lost 6 bases and the V segment lost 0 bases, leaving 21 bases of the junction unmatched. This CDR3 region has 21 residues. Written as DNA, the CDR3 is TGCGCCAGCAGCCAAGATCTCTCTAGCGGGGGCGCTAATAATTTCAGGGATACGCAGTATTTT. Protein: CASSQDLSSGGANNFRDTQYF.

The chain uses TRBV19 and TRBJ1-6; D call uncertain. Germline CDR1 reads LNHDA; CDR2 reads SQIVND (reference sequence). The CDR3 has 17 residues. V lost 5 bases and J 8 bases, leaving 22 bases between the germline ends. The chain's CDR3 is CASSLRIPRQRDSPLHF. CDR3 in DNA: TGTGCCAGTAGTCTACGGATACCACGCCAACGGGATTCACCCCTCCACTTT.

The J gene is TRBJ2-5, the V gene TRBV5-1; 7 positions match TRBD2. Unmatched junction bases numbered 10, after V lost 4 bases and J lost 7 bases. Germline CDR1 SGHRS, CDR2 YFSETQ. CDR3 length: 14 residues. Written as DNA, the CDR3 is TGCGCCAGCAGCCCCTCCGGACTAGTGGGGACCCAGTACTTC. This sequence encodes CASSPSGLVGTQYF.

CDR3 bases: TGCGCCAGCAGCTTGGAAGGGGTGGAAGAGACCCAGTACTTC. This translates into CASSLEGVEETQYF. The rearrangement links TRBV5-1 to TRBJ2-5, with D possibly TRBD1 on 5 matching bases. Trimming stripped 0 bases from V and 3 bases from J, with 9 bases between. The V gene's germline CDR1 is SGHRS and CDR2 YFSETQ. This CDR3 comprises 14 residues.

The chain joins TRBV5-4 to TRBJ2-7; 9 bases fit TRBD1. Trimming at V came to 0 bases and at J to 6 bases, leaving 4 bases not matched to a gene. Germline V CDR1 and CDR2: SGHNT, YYREEE (reference sequence). The CDR3 has 14 amino acids. CDR3 sequence: CASSLDRGQGEQYF. In DNA form, the CDR3 reads TGTGCCAGCAGCTTGGACAGGGGGCAGGGCGAGCAGTACTTC.

The DNA for the CDR3 is TGTGCCAGTAGTGCTCAGCGGGGGCTCACAGATACGCAGTATTTT. As protein: CASSAQRGLTDTQYF. The chain carries TRBV19 and TRBJ2-3, with 8 bases that match TRBD2. The V gene's germline CDR1 is LNHDA and CDR2 SQIVND (reference sequence). The length of the CDR3 is 15 residues. J was trimmed by 2 bases and V by 5 bases; bases with no gene match: 6.

The rearrangement joins TRBV12-3 or TRBV12-4 to TRBJ1-2; no clear D. CDR3 size: 16 residues. The V end lost 3 bases, the J end lost 8 bases, and 22 bases lay between the germline ends. The CDR3 loop is CASSFKRQKPTGGYTF. CDR3 nucleotides: TGTGCCAGCAGTTTTAAGAGACAAAAACCGACGGGGGGCTACACCTTC.

This clonotype was seen a single time. The chain links TRBV7-2 to TRBJ1-2; D is undetermined. Germline loops: CDR1 SGHTA, CDR2 FQGNSA. The CDR3 contains 13 residues. Deletions cut 4 bases from V and 2 bases from J, with 8 bases between. CDR3 DNA: TGTGCCAGCAGCTCCCCAGGAAACTATGGCTACACCTTC. It codes for CASSSPGNYGYTF.

The chain links TRBV6-1 to TRBJ2-7; 13 bases fit TRBD2. Germline V CDR1 and CDR2: MNHNS, SASEGT. V gave up 6 bases and J gave up 4 bases; unmatched junction bases: 12. The CDR3 has 17 amino acids. For the CDR3, the DNA is TGTGCCAGCAGCCGGACTAGCGGGGGCCCCTTTGGGTACGAGCAGTACGTC. This translates into CASSRTSGGPFGYEQYV.